This T cell receptor (beta chain) derives from a study of blood T cell repertoires in COVID-19. Study background: The samples span acute and convalescent COVID-19 from the United States, Italy and Spain. PBMCs, B-cell-depleted T cells, or T cells were the source of the cDNA or gDNA that made up the material.

This CDR3 spans 18 amino acids. Per germline, CDR1 SGHNT and CDR2 YENEEA. V shed 4 bases, J shed 3 bases, and the junction held 15 bases outside the gene matches. Original data processing: From reference gene primer amplification, estimates of nucleated cell counts were derived. Profiling relied on immunoSEQ multiplex PCR, and the TCRdb table lists in-frame clones only, not all of them. The DNA was the basis for D and trimming; V, J and clone size are from that table. Of 95,000 to 150,000 clones detected, 82% appear once; the ten largest clones hold approximately 4.9%. V and J are TRBV11-3 and TRBJ2-5, with 9 bases matching TRBD2. This sequence was found in a woman between 70 and 85 years old with acute or convalescent COVID-19. The sample consisted of peripheral blood. CDR3: CASSSAGRLAGSEETQYF. Here the CDR3 DNA reads TGTGCCAGCAGCTCCGCTGGGCGGCTAGCGGGGTCCGAAGAGACCCAGTACTTC.